Sequencing of this TCR beta chain was carried out in a study of blood T cell repertoires in COVID-19. Trimming took off 4 bases at V and 2 bases at J, with 13 bases between the two ends. The CDR3 is 15 amino acids. CDR1 is SGHDT, CDR2 YYEEEE, per germline. Sequenced by immunoSEQ multiplex PCR; TCRdb stores in-frame clones only, minus some. The table has roughly 250,000 clones, approximately 80% seen once; the top ten hold 4.5% to 6%. The sample was peripheral blood. The chain employs TRBV5-6 and TRBJ1-5; TRBD1 might be the D (5 bases). The TCR originated in a woman older than 75 with active or convalescent COVID-19. The CDR3 DNA reads TGTGCCAGCAGCCAGTGGGGGGGAGGCAATCAGCCCCAGCATTTT. Residues: CASSQWGGGNQPQHF.